The rows below give T cell receptor beta chains drawn from one sample of a study of human T cells and chemical hapten exposure. TCRdb re-derived calls from the RACE reads in MiXCR, one entry per CDR3 protein. The sample includes tens of thousands of distinct CDR3 sequences, 12% of them seen just once. Sample: whole blood, taken in connection with sensitization to the hapten diphenylcyclopropenone (DPC). Receptors were obtained from a woman in her fifties or sixties with alopecia areata. Some clones in this sample may be carry-over from other donors' samples. Each CDR3 is given without its conserved first and last residue.

CDR3aa	v_gene	j_gene
ASSSTGNTDTQY	TRBV7-3	TRBJ2-3
ASRPGALYEQY	TRBV10-2	TRBJ2-7
ASSAPGAGANVLT	TRBV25-1	TRBJ2-6
ASSEAWREAF	TRBV2	TRBJ1-1
AIRRTGMENGYT	TRBV10-3	TRBJ1-2
ANSPRRDKRYYNEQF	TRBV3-1	TRBJ2-1
SVWVAGIQETQY	TRBV29-1	TRBJ2-5
ASSLAVGAQRCARTDTQY	TRBV7-7	TRBJ2-3
ASSSTPGGSGANVLT	TRBV5-1	TRBJ2-6
ASSQKETGATEAF	TRBV21-1	TRBJ1-1
ASSGGQGATEAF	TRBV5-1	TRBJ1-1
ASSPRADSPYEQY	TRBV18	TRBJ2-7
ASRGGQTKNIQY	TRBV6-6	TRBJ2-4
ASSLAGTYTGELF	TRBV5-1	TRBJ2-2
ASSPPTTSSPYNEQF	TRBV18	TRBJ2-1
VSSLFPGLAGGPAPDTQY	TRBV7-8	TRBJ2-3
SVLRTGGPNTEAF	TRBV29-1	TRBJ1-1
AWMKDRGDYGYT	TRBV30	TRBJ1-2
ASSLDRVRSPLH	TRBV5-5	TRBJ1-6
SVDYAGTQY	TRBV29-1	TRBJ2-3
ASSLTRDEKLF	TRBV7-3	TRBJ1-4
AWSAGHGENIQY	TRBV30	TRBJ2-4
ASSSPAGASYEQY	TRBV28	TRBJ2-7
ASSFLHGANYGYT	TRBV7-9	TRBJ1-2
ASSGQGQSNQPQH	TRBV2	TRBJ1-5
SVVGGFTEAF	TRBV29-1	TRBJ1-1
ASSLSLAGGAEQF	TRBV7-7	TRBJ2-1
ASSLDSNTEAF	TRBV5-4	TRBJ1-1
ASSLVPGFLAYNEQF	TRBV5-1	TRBJ2-1
ASSERGRETQY	TRBV10-1	TRBJ2-5
ASSPRSGRTNEKLF	TRBV18	TRBJ1-4
ASSIIGGSDYGYT	TRBV9	TRBJ1-2
TSSLYKQGEAF	TRBV7-3	TRBJ1-1
AIGRVGGTNEKLF	TRBV6-5	TRBJ1-4
ASTQYGGGNQPQH	TRBV27	TRBJ1-5
SANLGTPYNSPLH	TRBV20-1	TRBJ1-6
ASSLTGGIEAF	TRBV5-1	TRBJ1-1
ASSPSSRNTEAF	TRBV9	TRBJ1-1
SARTGIFYEQY	TRBV20-1	TRBJ2-7
SVEDLQRGYGYT	TRBV29-1	TRBJ1-2
ASSHPSGGLTDTQY	TRBV4-1	TRBJ2-3
ASSPVGGSSY	TRBV9	TRBJ2-3
ASSPTGVLAQH	TRBV12-3/TRBV12-4	TRBJ1-5
ASRTGTGGSSYNSPLH	TRBV7-2	TRBJ1-6
ASGLVPPAGYT	TRBV12-5	TRBJ1-2
SGGTANYGYT	TRBV29-1	TRBJ1-2
ASTSLTGGNEKLF	TRBV2	TRBJ1-4
ASKSGGQVTEAF	TRBV28	TRBJ1-1
ATFSRGREATNEKLF	TRBV7-3	TRBJ1-4
ASSFGGGVKNEQF	TRBV27	TRBJ2-1
ASSLVGDNEQF	TRBV5-4	TRBJ2-1
ASSLGEPNYGYT	TRBV5-8	TRBJ1-2
ATIRESSYEQY	TRBV10-3	TRBJ2-7
ASSLGRARTGSATYEQF	TRBV7-7	TRBJ2-1
ASSENSRGTGLY	TRBV9	TRBJ2-7
SARGQGARGTEAF	TRBV29-1	TRBJ1-1
ASSESGGSTEAF	TRBV11-2	TRBJ1-1
SVDSGTGNTIY	TRBV29-1	TRBJ1-3
ASSFKRTALGYT	TRBV13	TRBJ1-2
ASSTRGANTGELF	TRBV7-9	TRBJ2-2